This T cell receptor beta chain was retrieved from a study of T cell changes during pregnancy in multiple sclerosis. Profiling relied on immunoSEQ multiplex PCR, and the TCRdb table lists in-frame clones only, not all of them. This sample has about 130,000 clones, with less than 97% found just once. The germline V gene has CDR1 MNHEY and CDR2 SVGAGI. The CDR3 has 16 amino acids. V lost 2 bases and J lost 3; bases outside the gene matches: 5. The chain has TRBV6-5 and TRBJ2-1; 9 positions match TRBD2. The specimen comprised peripheral blood, sampled after pregnancy. The origin of this receptor is a female donor with multiple sclerosis, enrolled in a pregnancy study. CDR3 region: CASSYLTSGDYNEQFF. Written as DNA, the CDR3 is TGTGCCAGCAGTTACCTGACTAGCGGCGACTACAATGAGCAGTTCTTC.